The 18 T cell receptor beta chains below all came from one sample that was sequenced in a study of persistence of HIV-infected CD4 T cells. The libraries were made with immunoSEQ version 4 in survey mode. Assay: immunoSEQ multiplex PCR; the TCRdb copy retains only in-frame clones and omits some. The repertoire holds about 37,000 clones, about 87% seen once, with 1.3% in the top ten. Anti-CD3/anti-CD28 beads served as a nonspecific positive control stimulus. Sorting selected CD4+ T cells upregulating both CD40 ligand and CD69. Their antigens remain unidentified. Sequencing used CD4+ T cells sorted from PBMCs after 18-hour stimulation, obtained from a patient who received antiretroviral therapy. These receptors came from an adult man with HIV who was CMV-seropositive.

The chain uses TRBV25-1 and TRBJ1-2; 9 bases align to TRBD1. The CDR3 is made up of 16 amino acids. The J segment lost 6 bases and the V segment lost 4 bases, leaving 12 bases of the junction unmatched. From germline, CDR1 is MGHDK and CDR2 SYGVNS. DNA of the CDR3: TGTGCCAGCAGTGCCTGGGACAGGGAGTCATGGAATGGCTACACCTTC. This gives the protein CASSAWDRESWNGYTF.

The chain combines TRBV5-1 with TRBJ2-4; maybe TRBD1 (6 bases). V lost 4 bases and J lost 3, with 11 bases in between. Germline CDR1 reads SGHRS; CDR2 reads YFSETQ. This CDR3 contains 14 residues. CDR3 sequence reads: CASSQGSGKNIQYF. The DNA for the CDR3 is TGCGCCAGCAGCCAGGGGAGTGGCAAAAACATTCAGTACTTC.

V gene TRBV6-5 combines with J gene TRBJ1-6; 8 nucleotides match TRBD1. Germline loops: CDR1 MNHEY, CDR2 SVGAGI. V shed 6 bases and J 7 bases; nucleotides not matched to a gene: 2. CDR3 size: 13 residues. CDR3 nucleotides: TGTGCCAGCAGACGACAGGGGAATTCACCCCTCCACTTT. It translates to CASRRQGNSPLHF.

The rearrangement uses TRBV3-1 (or the pseudogene TRBV3-2) and TRBJ1-2; 7 nucleotides align to TRBD1. Germline CDR1 reads LGHDT; CDR2 reads YNNKEL (reference sequence). CDR3 length: 16 residues. With V trimmed by 4 bases and J by 1 base, 9 bases remained unmatched. The CDR3 loop reads CASSPRMTGLNYGYTF. CDR3 bases: TGTGCCAGCAGCCCCCGAATGACAGGGCTTAACTATGGCTACACCTTC.

This chain joins TRBV7-2 and TRBJ2-3, with a weak D call TRBD2 (7 bases). The germline V and J ends were trimmed by 5 bases and 6 bases, with 24 bases remaining between them. Germline CDR1 and CDR2: SGHTA and FQGNSA. The CDR3 is made up of 17 amino acids. CDR3 residues: CASSPRTGRGYTDTQYF. The CDR3 DNA reads TGTGCCAGCAGCCCCCGAACAGGGAGGGGATACACGGATACGCAGTATTTT.

V usage is TRBV5-1 and J usage is TRBJ2-6; D possibly corresponds to TRBD1 (5 bases). Between the trimmed V and J ends, which lost 4 bases and 0 bases, there was a span of 8 bases. This CDR3 is built from 15 residues. Germline lookup yields CDR1 SGHRS and CDR2 YFSETQ. Here the CDR3 DNA reads TGCGCCAGCAGCCTACAGGTCTCTGGGGCCAACGTCCTGACTTTC. It is translated as CASSLQVSGANVLTF.

The chain joins TRBV5-1 to TRBJ2-3; D might be TRBD2 (5 bases). Deletions cut 2 bases from V and 2 bases from J, with 9 bases between. CDR3 size: 14 residues. CDR1 SGHRS and CDR2 YFSETQ come from the germline V gene. For the CDR3, the DNA is TGCGCCAGCAGCTTATCCGGGATCACAGATACGCAGTATTTT. Residues: CASSLSGITDTQYF.

The rearrangement links TRBV12-3 or TRBV12-4 to TRBJ1-4; tentatively, D is TRBD1 (6 bases). The CDR3 extends over 13 amino acids. V was clipped by 7 bases and J by 8 bases, with 14 bases between them. In DNA form, the CDR3 reads TGTGCCAGCACGGGGGCTGTTTACGAAAAACTGTTTTTT. Protein product: CASTGAVYEKLFF.

The rearrangement uses TRBV6-2 or TRBV6-3 and TRBJ2-3, with 8 positions matching TRBD2. Trimming took 2 bases from V and 4 from J; bases not matched to a gene: 8. CDR3 length: 16 amino acids. Germline lookup yields CDR1 MNHEY and CDR2 SVGEGT. The CDR3 nucleotides are TGTGCCAGCAGTTACCCGGCGGCGGGAGGCCCAGATACGCAGTATTTT. This codes for CASSYPAAGGPDTQYF.

The chain joins TRBV5-1 to TRBJ2-5, with D uncertain. Trimming left V 0 bases short and J 3 bases short, with 9 bases between. The CDR3 consists of 14 residues. Per the germline V gene, CDR1 is SGHRS and CDR2 is YFSETQ. Written as DNA, the CDR3 is TGCGCCAGCAGCTTGGTACCACTGAAAGAGACCCAGTACTTC. This codes for CASSLVPLKETQYF.

The chain recombines TRBV4-1 with TRBJ1-2, with 7 bases identical to TRBD1. Germline V lookup: CDR1 MGHRA, CDR2 YSYEKL. This CDR3 contains 17 residues. V lost 4 bases, J lost 2 bases, and 13 bases stayed unmatched. The CDR3 region is CASSRQTLQGRNYGYTF. The CDR3 DNA reads as TGCGCCAGCAGCCGGCAGACCCTACAGGGGAGGAACTATGGCTACACCTTC.

The chain carries TRBV30 and TRBJ2-2; D is unclear. Trimming removed 1 base at V and 6 bases at J, with 6 bases between. The CDR3 is 12 residues long. Germline V lookup: CDR1 GTSNPN, CDR2 SVGIG (reference sequence). The CDR3 coding sequence is TGTGCCTGGAGTGGTCAGGCCGGGGAGCTGTTTTTT. This codes for CAWSGQAGELFF.

The V gene is TRBV16, the J gene TRBJ1-1, with no clear D. The CDR3 extends over 13 amino acids. Germline-derived CDR1 and CDR2 are KGHSY and FQNENV. Deletions cut 0 bases from V and 6 bases from J, with 8 bases between. The CDR3 spells CASSQSSVSEAFF. The CDR3 coding sequence is TGTGCCAGCAGCCAATCTTCCGTATCTGAAGCTTTCTTT.

Details on this clone: A single base separates this from a much larger clone, so it may be a read error. At the DNA level, this CDR3 is encoded by other sequences in the same sample as well. CDR3 protein: CASSLDGGSGNTIYF. CDR3 nucleotides: TGCGCCAGCAGCTTGGACGGGGGCTCTGGAAACACCATATATTTT. The genes are TRBV5-1 and TRBJ1-3; D is possibly TRBD1 (5 bases). Trimming took 0 bases from V and 0 from J, leaving 7 bases between them. This CDR3 has 15 residues. Looked up from germline, CDR1 is SGHRS and CDR2 is YFSETQ.

V is TRBV12-3 or TRBV12-4 and J is TRBJ2-7; 9 bases agree with TRBD1. V shed 8 bases, J shed 6 bases, and the junction held 5 bases outside the gene matches. The CDR3 is made up of 12 amino acids. For the CDR3, the DNA is TGTGCCAGCGGGACAGGGAAGGGCGAGCAGTACTTC. Its protein is CASGTGKGEQYF.

This sequence joins TRBV24-1 and TRBJ2-1; maybe TRBD1 (6 bases). CDR3 size: 17 residues. Trimming cost V 4 bases and J 0 bases, with 15 bases left between them. CDR1 is KGHDR, CDR2 SFDVKD, per germline. The CDR3 nucleotides read TGTGCCACCAGTGACGGGACACCCCGGGGCTCCTACAATGAGCAGTTCTTC. Residues: CATSDGTPRGSYNEQFF.

This chain uses TRBV10-2 with TRBJ2-1, with 7 bases lining up with TRBD1. J was trimmed by 6 bases and V by 1 base; bases with no gene match: 9. Germline V gene sequence: CDR1 WSHSY, CDR2 SAAADI. CDR3 length equals 16 residues. Written as DNA, the CDR3 is TGCGCCAGCAGTGAGTTAGTACAGGGGCCCCGCAATGAGCAGTTCTTC. Translating gives CASSELVQGPRNEQFF.

In DNA, the CDR3 is TGTGCCAGCAGTTTATCGTGGAGCAATCAGCCCCAGCATTTT. It codes for CASSLSWSNQPQHF. This chain connects TRBV27 to TRBJ1-5; D is unresolved. Germline CDR1 is MNHEY and CDR2 is SMNVEV (reference sequence). V was shortened by 0 bases and J by 1 base, with 4 bases between the two germline ends. The CDR3 is 14 amino acids.